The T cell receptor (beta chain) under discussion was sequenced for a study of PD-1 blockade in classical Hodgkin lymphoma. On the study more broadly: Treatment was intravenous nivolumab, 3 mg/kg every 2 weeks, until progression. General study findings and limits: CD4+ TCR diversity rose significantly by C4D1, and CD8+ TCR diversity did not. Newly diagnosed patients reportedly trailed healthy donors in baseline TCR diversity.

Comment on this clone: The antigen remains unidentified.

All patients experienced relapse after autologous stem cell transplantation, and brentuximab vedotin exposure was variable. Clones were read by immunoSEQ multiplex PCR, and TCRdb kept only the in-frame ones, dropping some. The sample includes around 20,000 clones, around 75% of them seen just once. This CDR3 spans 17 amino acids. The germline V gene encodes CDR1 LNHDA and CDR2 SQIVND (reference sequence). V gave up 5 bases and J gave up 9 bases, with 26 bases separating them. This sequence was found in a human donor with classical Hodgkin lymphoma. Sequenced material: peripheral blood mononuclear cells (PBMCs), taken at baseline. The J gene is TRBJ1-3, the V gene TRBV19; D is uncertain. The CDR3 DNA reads TGTGCCAGTAGTCCGGGCGGCCGGTCAGGCTCGGAGAGCACCATATATTTT. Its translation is CASSPGGRSGSESTIYF.